This passage covers 10 T cell receptor beta chains from one sample sequenced in a study of T cell responses to AZD1222 COVID-19 vaccine. Profiling relied on immunoSEQ multiplex PCR, and the TCRdb table lists in-frame clones only, not all of them. The sample lists 150,000 to 250,000 clones, approximately 90% occurring once. The input for sequencing was peripheral blood, taken 28 days after the second AZD1222 dose. These receptors originate from an adult who received the AZD1222 COVID-19 vaccine.

The chain recombines TRBV14 with TRBJ2-7; TRBD2 agrees at 8 bases. V lost 4 bases and J lost 2; bases outside the gene matches: 7. CDR3 length: 15 residues. Germline V gene lookup returns CDR1 SGHDN and CDR2 FVKESK. The CDR3 DNA is TGTGCCAGCAGCCCAACCGGGACTAGTCCCTACGAGCAGTACTTC. This sequence encodes CASSPTGTSPYEQYF.

The chain carries TRBV23-1 and TRBJ1-6, with 10 bases that match TRBD1. TRBV23-1 is marked as an open reading frame, function uncertain. After removal of 0 bases from V and 2 bases from J, the junction contained 4 bases not matched to a gene. The CDR3 sequence is 18 residues long. The CDR3 DNA is TGCGCCAGCAGTCAATCCCGTGACAGGGGGCCCTATAATTCACCCCTCCACTTT. This sequence encodes CASSQSRDRGPYNSPLHF.

V is TRBV6-5 and J is TRBJ2-5; 11 nucleotides agree with TRBD2. The CDR3 covers 15 residues. Germline CDR1 and CDR2: MNHEY and SVGAGI. V was clipped by 5 bases and J by 5 bases; unmatched bases: 7. The CDR3 nucleotides are TGTGCCAGCAGTCCTACTAGCGGGAGTGGGGAGACCCAGTACTTC. It is translated as CASSPTSGSGETQYF.

This clone has a handful of counts. J is TRBJ2-7 and V is TRBV14; TRBD1 agrees at 10 bases. This CDR3 comprises 16 residues. CDR1 and CDR2 from the germline V gene are SGHDN and FVKESK. V gave up 0 bases and J gave up 4 bases; unmatched junction bases: 6. The CDR3 DNA follows: TGTGCCAGCAGCCAAGAAGGGGGACAGGGGCTATACGAGCAGTACTTC. It specifies CASSQEGGQGLYEQYF.

V usage is TRBV4-1 and J usage is TRBJ2-7, with D possibly matching TRBD1 (6 bases). Germline V CDR1 and CDR2: MGHRA, YSYEKL. V was cut by 1 base and J by 3 bases, with 10 bases left in between. The CDR3 extends over 14 amino acids. CDR3 sequence (DNA): TGCGCCAGCAGCCAAGGACAGGTTGGCTACGAGCAGTACTTC. It is translated as CASSQGQVGYEQYF.

The CDR3: CASTSPGVSGNTIYF. The CDR3 coding sequence is TGTGCCAGCACATCACCAGGAGTCTCTGGAAACACCATATATTTT. V gene TRBV28 combines with J gene TRBJ1-3, with no clear D. Trimming cost V 7 bases and J 0 bases, with 13 bases left between them. CDR3 size: 15 residues. From germline, CDR1 is MDHEN and CDR2 SYDVKM.

The chain employs TRBV7-9 and TRBJ1-1, with D perhaps TRBD1 (6 bases). CDR3 size: 16 residues. Between the trimmed V and J ends, which lost 8 bases and 1 base, there was a span of 20 bases. Germline CDR1 and CDR2: SEHNR and FQNEAQ (reference sequence). The CDR3 nucleotides are TGTGCCAGCGAGAATCCCCTGGGGGCCGGGAACACTGAAGCTTTCTTT. This translates into CASENPLGAGNTEAFF. Full variable domain (rest looked up from reference TRBV7-9 and TRBJ1-1): DTGVSQNPRHKITKRGQNVTFRCDPISEHNRLYWYRQTLGQGPEFLTYFQNEAQLEKSRLLSDRFSAERPKGSFSTLEIQRTEQGDSAMYLCASENPLGAGNTEAFFGQGTRLTVV.

The chain links TRBV28 to TRBJ1-2, with unresolved D. This CDR3 has 12 residues. Between the trimmed V and J ends, which lost 2 bases and 8 bases, there was a span of 9 bases. CDR1 and CDR2 from the germline V gene are MDHEN and SYDVKM. The CDR3 coding sequence is TGTGCCAGCAGTTTAAGGGAGGAAGGCTACACCTTC. Protein product: CASSLREEGYTF.

This chain links TRBV29-1 with TRBJ2-7; 12 bases line up with TRBD2. Germline values: CDR1 SQVTM, CDR2 ANQGSEA. V lost 5 bases, J lost 12 bases, and 11 bases stayed unmatched. This CDR3 has 13 residues. The CDR3 DNA sequence: TGCAGCGTTCATCCTAGCGGGAGGGGGTCGGCGTACTTC. Protein product: CSVHPSGRGSAYF.

CDR3 in amino acids: CSVKITNYGYTF. The CDR3 DNA reads as TGCAGCGTTAAGATTACTAACTATGGCTACACCTTC. The V and J genes are TRBV29-1 and TRBJ1-2; D is undetermined. The CDR3 spans 12 residues. Trimming removed 5 bases at V and 0 bases at J, with 7 bases between. Germline CDR1 is SQVTM and CDR2 is ANQGSEA.